These 22 T cell receptor beta chains came from one sample sequenced in a study of blood T cell repertoires in COVID-19. Repertoires were generated with immunoSEQ multiplex PCR, while TCRdb's copy carries only in-frame clones and drops some. This table holds roughly 99,000 clones, 75% to 85% found once. The sample consisted of peripheral blood. The source is a woman older than 75 with active or convalescent COVID-19.

The J gene is TRBJ2-3, the V gene TRBV19, with unresolved D. Germline V CDR1 and CDR2: LNHDA, SQIVND (reference sequence). Trimming pared 1 base from V and 6 bases from J, leaving 11 bases between. The CDR3 spans 14 residues. Written as DNA, the CDR3 is TGTGCCAGTAGTATAGGAATTCAGAGGGATACGCAGTATTTT. Translated, it gives CASSIGIQRDTQYF.

The rearrangement uses TRBV20-1 and TRBJ1-1; 7 nucleotides align to TRBD1. Germline CDR1 DFQATT, CDR2 SNEGSKA (reference sequence). The CDR3 consists of 11 residues. The V and J ends lost 4 bases and 8 bases, in that order; junction bases with no gene match: 4. The CDR3 region has the DNA TGCAGTGCTACCGACAGGGCGGAAGCTTTCTTT. Translated: CSATDRAEAFF.

This clone was seen a few times. CDR3 nucleotide sequence: TGTGCCAGCAGTTTCGAATCGGGCACAGATACGCAGTATTTT. The encoded protein is CASSFESGTDTQYF. The chain is built from TRBV28 and TRBJ2-3, with no clear D. Germline CDR1 MDHEN, CDR2 SYDVKM. With 3 bases removed from V and 1 base from J, the gap between germline ends came to 8 bases. This CDR3 is 14 amino acids long.

The genes are TRBV5-1 and TRBJ2-5; TRBD2 might be the D (5 bases). Germline loops: CDR1 SGHRS, CDR2 YFSETQ. The germline V and J ends were trimmed by 0 bases and 7 bases, with 22 bases remaining between them. This CDR3 comprises 17 residues. The CDR3 here is CASSLASQLLGGGTQYF. CDR3 DNA sequence: TGCGCCAGCAGCTTGGCCTCTCAACTGCTCGGAGGAGGGACCCAGTACTTC.

As for this clone: A read error may produce the germline difference seen at one junction end. The chain is built from TRBV6-2 or TRBV6-3 and TRBJ2-7; 13 nucleotides align to TRBD2. This CDR3 has 16 amino acids. The germline gives CDR1 MNHEY, CDR2 SVGEGT. This chain's CDR3 is CASSGLAGVISHEQYF. CDR3 nucleotides: TGTGCCAGCAGTGGACTAGCGGGAGTCATCTCCCACGAGCAGTACTTC.

The rearrangement links TRBV19 to TRBJ2-2, with 8 nucleotides matching TRBD1. Germline CDR1 and CDR2: LNHDA and SQIVND (reference sequence). V gave up 6 bases and J gave up 5 bases; unmatched junction bases: 5. This CDR3 region has 14 residues. CDR3 in DNA: TGTGCCAGTAGCCGACAGGGGCGGACCGGGGAGCTGTTTTTT. This sequence encodes CASSRQGRTGELFF.

This clone is a singleton in its sample. This chain uses TRBV27 with TRBJ1-1; D might be TRBD1 (6 bases). Trimming took off 2 bases at V and 1 base at J, with 14 bases between the two ends. The CDR3 length is 16 residues. From germline, CDR1 is MNHEY and CDR2 SMNVEV (reference sequence). The CDR3 here is CASSLGFQGPNTEAFF. DNA of the CDR3: TGTGCCAGCAGTTTAGGTTTCCAGGGGCCGAACACTGAAGCTTTCTTT.

The chain joins TRBV7-8 to TRBJ1-1, with 8 bases aligning to TRBD1. The germline CDR1 and CDR2 sequences are SGHVS and FQNEAQ. The junction had 4 bases not matched to a gene; V was cut back by 4 bases and J by 3 bases. The CDR3 covers 14 residues. The CDR3 region is CASSSDRGYTEAFF. CDR3 in DNA: TGTGCCAGCAGCTCCGACAGGGGATACACTGAAGCTTTCTTT.

The chain couples TRBV5-4 to TRBJ2-3, with TRBD2 matching 10 bases. Unmatched junction bases numbered 8, after V lost 5 bases and J lost 2 bases. This CDR3 comprises 16 residues. Per germline, CDR1 SGHNT and CDR2 YYREEE (reference sequence). CDR3 residues: CASSLKAGGNTDTQYF. The CDR3 DNA is TGTGCCAGCAGTTTAAAAGCGGGAGGGAACACAGATACGCAGTATTTT.

The chain joins TRBV14 to TRBJ1-2; 7 bases match TRBD1. The CDR3 is 15 residues long. In germline, CDR1 is SGHDN, CDR2 FVKESK. J gave up 0 bases and V 5 bases, and 6 bases lay outside the gene matches. The CDR3, as DNA: TGTGCCAGCAGCACGGGACAGCCGTCTAACTATGGCTACACCTTC. Amino acids: CASSTGQPSNYGYTF.

The J gene is TRBJ2-1, the V gene TRBV9, with 10 bases matching TRBD2. This CDR3 has 16 amino acids. The V segment lost 0 bases and the J segment 5 bases; nucleotides outside the gene matches: 5. Germline V gene data show CDR1 as SGDLS and CDR2 as YYNGEE. In DNA form, the CDR3 reads TGTGCCAGCAGCGTAGGGAGCGGGAGGGCCGACAATGAGCAGTTCTTC. Its protein product is CASSVGSGRADNEQFF. The whole variable domain, remainder taken from reference TRBV9 and TRBJ2-1, is DSGVTQTPKHLITATGQRVTLRCSPRSGDLSVYWYQQSLDQGLQFLIQYYNGEERAKGNILERFSAQQFPDLHSELNLSSLELGDSALYFCASSVGSGRADNEQFFGPGTRLTVL.

The J gene is TRBJ1-4, the V gene TRBV19, with D maybe TRBD1 (5 bases). Germline assignment: CDR1 LNHDA and CDR2 SQIVND (reference sequence). The CDR3 is 16 residues long. Trimming took off 8 bases at V and 5 bases at J, with 21 bases between the two ends. DNA of the CDR3: TGTGCCAGTGGGGCCTTTGGGTCGGGTATGAATGAAAAACTGTTTTTT. Its protein is CASGAFGSGMNEKLFF.

The V gene is TRBV5-1, the J gene TRBJ2-1, with TRBD2 matching 9 bases. J lost 10 bases, V lost 2 bases, and 4 bases had no gene match. Germline V lookup: CDR1 SGHRS, CDR2 YFSETQ. The CDR3 totals 13 residues. The CDR3, as DNA: TGCGCCAGCAGCTTACAAGCGGGAGGAGAGCAGTTCTTC. Protein product: CASSLQAGGEQFF.

The V gene is TRBV19, the J gene TRBJ1-4; tentative D call: TRBD1 (5 bases). Germline V CDR1 and CDR2: LNHDA, SQIVND (reference sequence). The CDR3 is made up of 17 amino acids. Trimming stripped 3 bases from V and 4 bases from J, with 18 bases between. In nucleotides, the CDR3 is TGTGCCAGTAGTATCACTCGTCGGGACTTGATTAATGAAAAACTGTTTTTT. It codes for CASSITRRDLINEKLFF.

This clone was counted a few times. The chain has TRBV30 and TRBJ2-2; 7 bases map to TRBD2. V shed 7 bases, J shed 3 bases, and the junction held 17 bases outside the gene matches. The CDR3 spans 17 residues. From germline, CDR1 is GTSNPN and CDR2 SVGIG (reference sequence). The CDR3 sequence is CALERGAGRPHTGELFF. The CDR3 DNA reads as TGTGCCTTGGAAAGGGGAGCGGGGAGGCCGCACACCGGGGAGCTGTTTTTT.

This chain links TRBV10-3 with TRBJ2-3, with D perhaps TRBD1 (6 bases). Trimming left V 8 bases short and J 0 bases short, with 12 bases between. This CDR3 has 14 residues. CDR1 ENHRY and CDR2 SYGVKD come from the germline V gene. The CDR3 coding sequence is TGTGCCATCGGGACACAAACTAGCACAGATACGCAGTATTTT. It encodes CAIGTQTSTDTQYF.

The CDR3 coding sequence is TGCAGTGCTGGCTTGAACACTGAAGCTTTCTTT. Translated: CSAGLNTEAFF. The chain carries TRBV20-1 and TRBJ1-1; D not resolved. This CDR3 region has 11 residues. V gave up 5 bases and J gave up 0 bases, with 4 bases separating them. Germline-derived CDR1 and CDR2 are DFQATT and SNEGSKA (reference sequence).

The gene calls are TRBV12-3 or TRBV12-4 and TRBJ2-3; D gene unclear. The germline V and J ends were trimmed by 3 bases and 7 bases, with 11 bases remaining between them. This CDR3 is 13 amino acids long. The CDR3 DNA follows: TGTGCCAGCAGTTTTTTGACTGAAAATACGCAGTATTTT. This codes for CASSFLTENTQYF.

The V gene is TRBV5-6, the J gene TRBJ1-1, with a possible D match to TRBD1 (5 bases). The CDR3 is 15 amino acids. Germline values: CDR1 SGHDT, CDR2 YYEEEE. With 3 bases removed from V and 0 bases from J, the gap between germline ends came to 12 bases. The CDR3: CASSSLTVMNTEAFF. The CDR3 coding sequence is TGTGCCAGCAGCTCCTTGACAGTCATGAACACTGAAGCTTTCTTT.

This chain uses TRBV18 with TRBJ2-1; 10 nucleotides align to TRBD2. The CDR3 is 15 amino acids. Germline trimming cut 4 bases from V and 5 bases from J; bases unmatched to any gene: 5. Germline lookup yields CDR1 KGHSH and CDR2 LQKENI. The CDR3 reads CASSLTSGNDNEQFF. CDR3 nucleotide sequence: TGTGCCAGCTCACTTACTAGCGGGAACGACAATGAGCAGTTCTTC.

The chain is built from TRBV18 and TRBJ1-1; 7 nucleotides line up with TRBD1. V gave up 3 bases and J gave up 7 bases; unmatched junction bases: 5. Germline CDR1 reads KGHSH; CDR2 reads LQKENI. The CDR3 length is 13 residues. CDR3 loop: CASSPTGPIEAFF. DNA of the CDR3: TGTGCCAGCTCACCGACAGGGCCTATTGAAGCTTTCTTT. Based on the CDR3 plus reference TRBV18 and TRBJ1-1, the full variable domain is NAGVMQNPRHLVRRRGQEARLRCSPMKGHSHVYWYRQLPEEGLKFMVYLQKENIIDESGMPKERFSAEFPKEGPSILRIQQVVRGDSAAYFCASSPTGPIEAFFGQGTRLTVV.

Here the CDR3 reads CATSRAYREETQYF. CDR3 bases: TGTGCCACCAGCAGGGCTTACAGGGAAGAGACCCAGTACTTC. V is TRBV15 and J is TRBJ2-5; D possibly corresponds to TRBD1 (6 bases). Germline CDR1 and CDR2: LNHNV and YYDKDF (reference sequence). Trimming removed 3 bases from V and 3 bases from J, with 11 bases in between. The CDR3 loop spans 14 amino acids.